The 10 T cell receptor beta chains presented below share a single source sample, sequenced in a study of identifying expanded T cells in peripheral blood. The protocol was immunoSEQ multiplex PCR, while the TCRdb copy is restricted to in-frame clones and leaves out a portion. The top ten clones hold roughly 19% of a sample with about 85,000 clones, 88% of them seen once. The sample taken for sequencing was blood. The receptors derive from a person aged 18 to 70 in good health.

V gene TRBV25-1 combines with J gene TRBJ2-5; tentative D call: TRBD2 (5 bases). Trimming pared 3 bases from V and 2 bases from J, leaving 10 bases between. Germline V gives CDR1 MGHDK, CDR2 SYGVNS. The CDR3 has 14 amino acids. This CDR3 reads CASSERANQETQYF. The CDR3 nucleotides are TGTGCCAGCAGTGAGAGGGCAAATCAAGAGACCCAGTACTTC.

This chain connects TRBV13 to TRBJ2-4; 9 bases map to TRBD1. Germline V gene sequence: CDR1 PRHDT, CDR2 FYEKMQ (reference sequence). The V segment lost 2 bases and the J segment 0 bases; nucleotides outside the gene matches: 17. The CDR3 spans 21 residues. The CDR3 DNA is TGTGCCAGCAGCTTATCTATCGGGACAGGGACTGAAGGGTTAGCCAAAAACATTCAGTACTTC. Translation: CASSLSIGTGTEGLAKNIQYF.

This clone was detected once. The chain is built from TRBV6-5 and TRBJ2-3, with D perhaps matching TRBD2 (5 bases). Looked up from germline, CDR1 is MNHEY and CDR2 is SVGAGI. The V end lost 4 bases, the J end lost 3 bases, and 11 bases lay between the germline ends. The CDR3 spans 14 residues. Written as DNA, the CDR3 is TGTGCCAGCAGTTCCCGGGGTTTGACAGATACGCAGTATTTT. Translation: CASSSRGLTDTQYF.

The sample holds a few counts of this clone. The genes are TRBV5-6 and TRBJ1-2; D is undetermined. The ends were cut back, 0 bases at V and 5 bases at J, with 8 bases in the middle. The germline V gene encodes CDR1 SGHDT and CDR2 YYEEEE. This CDR3 is built from 13 residues. The CDR3 DNA follows: TGTGCCAGCAGCTTGGGGTCGGAATATGGCTACACCTTC. Translated: CASSLGSEYGYTF. Complete variable domain (other parts from reference TRBV5-6 and TRBJ1-2): DAGVTQSPTHLIKTRGQQVTLRCSPKSGHDTVSWYQQALGQGPQFIFQYYEEEERQRGNFPDRFSGHQFPNYSSELNVNALLLGDSALYLCASSLGSEYGYTFGSGTRLTVV.

In regard to this clone: One end of the junction fails to match germline, which may point to a read error. The chain uses TRBV7-2 and TRBJ2-1, with 9 bases aligning to TRBD2. From germline, CDR1 is SGHTA and CDR2 FQGNSA. The length of the CDR3 is 13 residues. The CDR3 spells CASSSGLADRRVF. The CDR3 region has the DNA TGTGCCAGCAGCTCGGGACTAGCCGATCGGAGGGTCTTC.

The V and J genes are TRBV18 and TRBJ1-2, with a possible D match to TRBD1 (5 bases). The V end was cut by 3 bases, the J end by 4 bases, with 12 bases between. From germline, CDR1 is KGHSH and CDR2 LQKENI. The CDR3 totals 14 residues. CDR3 amino acids: CASSPGPTSYGYTF. DNA for the CDR3: TGTGCCAGCTCACCGGGACCGACCTCCTATGGCTACACCTTC.

The chain uses TRBV7-9 and TRBJ1-6; the D gene is possibly TRBD1 (6 bases). Germline loops: CDR1 SEHNR, CDR2 FQNEAQ (reference sequence). V lost 8 bases, J lost 7 bases, and 15 bases lay in between. CDR3 length equals 14 residues. CDR3 in amino acids: CASFPTGGNSPLHF. The CDR3 DNA is TGTGCCAGCTTCCCGACAGGTGGAAATTCACCCCTCCACTTT.

V and J are TRBV6-5 and TRBJ2-5, with 11 bases matching TRBD2. With V trimmed by 6 bases and J by 5 bases, 8 bases remained unmatched. Germline assignment: CDR1 MNHEY and CDR2 SVGAGI. This CDR3 is built from 15 residues. CDR3 sequence reads: CASRDDTSGGETQYF. Here the CDR3 DNA reads TGTGCCAGCAGGGACGATACTAGCGGGGGTGAGACCCAGTACTTC.

CDR3 coding DNA: TGTGCCAGCAGTTTATCAAGGAGCAATCAGCCCCAGCATTTT. It encodes CASSLSRSNQPQHF. The chain is built from TRBV27 and TRBJ1-5; D is undetermined. Germline values: CDR1 MNHEY, CDR2 SMNVEV (reference sequence). V lost 0 bases, J lost 1 base, and 4 bases lay in between. The CDR3 loop spans 14 amino acids.

The chain combines TRBV19 with TRBJ2-2; the D gene is possibly TRBD2 (6 bases). The CDR3 loop spans 16 amino acids. CDR1 and CDR2 from the germline V gene are LNHDA and SQIVND (reference sequence). Trimming removed 3 bases at V and 1 base at J, with 12 bases between. The CDR3 sequence is CASSMLASGNTGELFF. Written as DNA, the CDR3 is TGTGCCAGTAGTATGCTAGCGTCCGGGAACACCGGGGAGCTGTTTTTT.